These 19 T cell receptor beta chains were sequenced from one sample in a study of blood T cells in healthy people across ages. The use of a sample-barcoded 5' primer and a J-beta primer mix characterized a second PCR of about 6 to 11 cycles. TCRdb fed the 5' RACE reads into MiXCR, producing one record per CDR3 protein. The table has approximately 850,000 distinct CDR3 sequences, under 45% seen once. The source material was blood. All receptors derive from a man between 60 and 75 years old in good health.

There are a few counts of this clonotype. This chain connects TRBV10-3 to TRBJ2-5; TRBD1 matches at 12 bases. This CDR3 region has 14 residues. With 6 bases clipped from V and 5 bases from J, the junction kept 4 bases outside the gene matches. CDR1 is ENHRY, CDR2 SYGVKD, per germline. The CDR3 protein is CAISGTGGRETQYF. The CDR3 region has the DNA TGTGCCATCAGCGGGACAGGGGGCCGGGAGACCCAGTACTTC.

In nucleotides, the CDR3 is TGTGCCAGCAGCTTACGACAGGGGCATGACGATGAGCAGTTCTTC. Its translation: CASSLRQGHDDEQFF. The V call is TRBV7-9, the J call TRBJ2-1; 8 bases line up with TRBD1. V lost 2 bases, J lost 8 bases, and 8 bases stayed unmatched. The CDR3 length is 15 residues. The V gene's germline CDR1 is SEHNR and CDR2 FQNEAQ (reference sequence).

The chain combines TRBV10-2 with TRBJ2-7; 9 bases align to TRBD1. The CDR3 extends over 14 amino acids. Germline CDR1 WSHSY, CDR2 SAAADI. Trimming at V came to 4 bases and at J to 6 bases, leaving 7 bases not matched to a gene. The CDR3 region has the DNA TGCGCCAGCAGTGTTGCGGGACAGGGCGGCGAGCAGTACTTC. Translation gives CASSVAGQGGEQYF.

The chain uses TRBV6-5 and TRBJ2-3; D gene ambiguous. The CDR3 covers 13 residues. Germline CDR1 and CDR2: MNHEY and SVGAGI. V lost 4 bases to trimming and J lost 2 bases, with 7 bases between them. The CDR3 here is CASSFVYTDTQYF. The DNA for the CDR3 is TGTGCCAGCAGTTTCGTCTACACAGATACGCAGTATTTT.

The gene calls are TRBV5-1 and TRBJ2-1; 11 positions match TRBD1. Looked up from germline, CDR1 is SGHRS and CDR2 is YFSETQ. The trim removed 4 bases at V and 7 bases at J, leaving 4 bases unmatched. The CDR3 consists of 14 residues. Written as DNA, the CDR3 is TGCGCCAGCAGCGAGGGACAGGGGGGGAATGAGCAGTTCTTC. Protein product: CASSEGQGGNEQFF.

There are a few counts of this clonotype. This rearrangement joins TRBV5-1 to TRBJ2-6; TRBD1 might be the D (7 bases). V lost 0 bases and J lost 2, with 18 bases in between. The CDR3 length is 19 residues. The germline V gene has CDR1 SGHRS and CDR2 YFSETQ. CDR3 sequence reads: CASSLGDRVRRAGANVLTF. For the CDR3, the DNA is TGCGCCAGCAGCTTGGGGGACAGAGTACGGAGGGCTGGGGCCAACGTCCTGACTTTC. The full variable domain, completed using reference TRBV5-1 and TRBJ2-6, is KAGVTQTPRYLIKTRGQQVTLSCSPISGHRSVSWYQQTPGQGLQFLFEYFSETQRNKGNFPGRFSGRQFSNSRSEMNVSTLELGDSALYLCASSLGDRVRRAGANVLTFGAGSRLTVL.

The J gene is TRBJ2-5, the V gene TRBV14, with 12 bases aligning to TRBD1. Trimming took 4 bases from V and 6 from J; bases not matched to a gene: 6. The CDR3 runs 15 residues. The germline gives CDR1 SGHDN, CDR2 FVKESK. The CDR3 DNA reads TGTGCCAGCAGCCTCGGGACAGGGGGCCTGAAGACCCAGTACTTC. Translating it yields CASSLGTGGLKTQYF.

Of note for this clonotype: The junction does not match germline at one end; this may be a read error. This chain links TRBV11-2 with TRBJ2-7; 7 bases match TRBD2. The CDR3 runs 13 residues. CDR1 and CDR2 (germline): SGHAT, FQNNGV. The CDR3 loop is CASSQNMGRERYF. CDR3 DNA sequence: TGTGCCAGCAGCCAAAACATGGGGAGGGAGCGGTACTTC.

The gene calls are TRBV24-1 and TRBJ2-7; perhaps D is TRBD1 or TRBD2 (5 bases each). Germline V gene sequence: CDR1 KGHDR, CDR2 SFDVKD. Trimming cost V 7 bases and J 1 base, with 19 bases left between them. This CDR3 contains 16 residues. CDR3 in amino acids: CATRPQALEESYEQYF. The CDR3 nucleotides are TGTGCCACCAGACCACAGGCCTTGGAGGAGTCCTACGAGCAGTACTTC.

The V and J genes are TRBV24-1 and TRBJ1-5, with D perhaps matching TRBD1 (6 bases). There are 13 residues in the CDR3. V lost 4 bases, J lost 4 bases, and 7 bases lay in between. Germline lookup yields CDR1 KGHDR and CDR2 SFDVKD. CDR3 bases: TGTGCCACCAGTGAGAGGGGGAATCAGCCCCAGCATTTT. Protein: CATSERGNQPQHF.

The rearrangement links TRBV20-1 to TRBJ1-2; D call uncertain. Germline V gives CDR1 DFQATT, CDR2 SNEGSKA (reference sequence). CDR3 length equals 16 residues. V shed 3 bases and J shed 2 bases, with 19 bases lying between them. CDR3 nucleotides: TGCAGTGCTAGGGCCCAATTGTGGAAGAGCAACTATGGCTACACCTTC. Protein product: CSARAQLWKSNYGYTF.

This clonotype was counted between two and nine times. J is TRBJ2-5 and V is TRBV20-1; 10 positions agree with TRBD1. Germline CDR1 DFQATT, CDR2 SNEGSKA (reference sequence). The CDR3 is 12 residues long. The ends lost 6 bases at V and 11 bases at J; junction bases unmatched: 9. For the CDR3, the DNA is TGCAGTGCAGCTGACAGGGGGCGTGAGCAGTACTTC. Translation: CSAADRGREQYF.

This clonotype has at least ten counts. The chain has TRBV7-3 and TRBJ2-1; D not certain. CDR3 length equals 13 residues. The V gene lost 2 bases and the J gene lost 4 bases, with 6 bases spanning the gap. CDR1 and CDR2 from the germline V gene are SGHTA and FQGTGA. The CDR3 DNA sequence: TGTGCCAGCAGCTTAGAGAGATACAATGAGCAGTTCTTC. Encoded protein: CASSLERYNEQFF.

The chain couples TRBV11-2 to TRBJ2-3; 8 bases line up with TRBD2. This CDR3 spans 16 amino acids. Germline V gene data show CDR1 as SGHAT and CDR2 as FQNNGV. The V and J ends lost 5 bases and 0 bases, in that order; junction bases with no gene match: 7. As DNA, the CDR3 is TGTGCCAGCAGCCCCGGGGGGGCCCCTAGCACAGATACGCAGTATTTT. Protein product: CASSPGGAPSTDTQYF.

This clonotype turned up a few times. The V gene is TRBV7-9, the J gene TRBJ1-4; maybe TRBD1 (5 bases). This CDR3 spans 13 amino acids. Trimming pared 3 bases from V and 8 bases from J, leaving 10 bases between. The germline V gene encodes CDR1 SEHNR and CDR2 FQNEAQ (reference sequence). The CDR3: CASSFPGFEKLFF. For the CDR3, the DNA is TGTGCCAGCAGCTTTCCAGGGTTCGAAAAACTGTTTTTT. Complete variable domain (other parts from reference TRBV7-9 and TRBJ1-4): DTGVSQNPRHKITKRGQNVTFRCDPISEHNRLYWYRQTLGQGPEFLTYFQNEAQLEKSRLLSDRFSAERPKGSFSTLEIQRTEQGDSAMYLCASSFPGFEKLFFGSGTQLSVL.

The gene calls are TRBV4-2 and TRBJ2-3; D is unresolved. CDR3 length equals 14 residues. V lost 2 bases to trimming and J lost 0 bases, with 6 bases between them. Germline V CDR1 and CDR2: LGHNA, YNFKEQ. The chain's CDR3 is CASSQFSSTDTQYF. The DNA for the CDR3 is TGTGCCAGCAGCCAATTTTCTAGCACAGATACGCAGTATTTT.

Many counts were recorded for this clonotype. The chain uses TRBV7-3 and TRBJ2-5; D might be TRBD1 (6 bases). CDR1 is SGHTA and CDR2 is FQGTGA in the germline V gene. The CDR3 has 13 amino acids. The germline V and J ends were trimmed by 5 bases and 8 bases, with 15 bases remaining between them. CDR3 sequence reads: CASSADRDTTQYF. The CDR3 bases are TGTGCCAGCAGCGCGGACAGAGACACTACCCAGTACTTC.

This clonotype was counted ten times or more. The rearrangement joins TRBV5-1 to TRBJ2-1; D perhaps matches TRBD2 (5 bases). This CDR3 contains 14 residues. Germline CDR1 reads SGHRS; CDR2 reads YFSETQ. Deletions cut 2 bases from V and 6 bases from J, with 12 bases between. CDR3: CASSLSSTANEQFF. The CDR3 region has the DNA TGCGCCAGCAGCTTATCTAGCACAGCCAATGAGCAGTTCTTC.

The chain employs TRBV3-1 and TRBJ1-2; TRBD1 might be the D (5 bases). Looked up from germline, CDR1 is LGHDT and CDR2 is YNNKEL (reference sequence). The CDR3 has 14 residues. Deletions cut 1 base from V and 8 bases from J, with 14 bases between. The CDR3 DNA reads TGTGCCAGCAGCCAAGCCGAGGGGTTAGGAGGCTACACCTTC. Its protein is CASSQAEGLGGYTF.